The 15 T cell receptor beta chains below all came from one sample that was sequenced in a study of CXCR3-negative and CXCR3-positive naive CD8 T cells. Their cognate antigens are unknown. Study results and limitations: CXCR3-expressing naive cells carried TRB CDR3s more hydrophobic than those of CXCR3-negative naive cells.

Carrying UMI labels, the TRB cDNA libraries were prepared through 5' RACE. TCRdb reanalyzed the 5' RACE reads and collapses them to one entry per CDR3 protein, without DNA. Across approximately 130,000 distinct CDR3 sequences, the top ten clones capture 0.41% of the sample. The sample comprised naive CXCR3+ CD8+ T cells from blood. Stated subset: CD45RO-CCR7+CD27+CD95- naive CD8+ T cells expressing CXCR3 (TNR3+). The receptor set was obtained from a human donor in good health. Some clones in this sample may be carry-over from other donors' samples.

The rearrangement uses TRBV6-6 and TRBJ2-3. The CDR3 consists of 14 residues. Germline V gives CDR1 MNHNY, CDR2 SVGAGI (reference sequence). CDR3: CASSYGGNTDTQYF.

The gene calls are TRBV6-6 and TRBJ1-1. The V gene's germline CDR1 is MNHNY and CDR2 SVGAGI (reference sequence). The CDR3 totals 13 residues. Here the CDR3 reads CASRRGWDTEAFF.

This sequence joins TRBV5-1 and TRBJ1-1. The CDR3 extends over 14 amino acids. Per the germline V gene, CDR1 is SGHRS and CDR2 is YFSETQ. CDR3 residues: CASSLVAGSTWAFF. The complete variable domain, with remaining parts taken from reference TRBV5-1 and TRBJ1-1, reads KAGVTQTPRYLIKTRGQQVTLSCSPISGHRSVSWYQQTPGQGLQFLFEYFSETQRNKGNFPGRFSGRQFSNSRSEMNVSTLELGDSALYLCASSLVAGSTWAFFGQGTRLTVV.

The V gene is TRBV12-3 or TRBV12-4, the J gene TRBJ1-5; absent DNA, TCRdb's TRBD1 call cannot be checked. The CDR3 spans 16 residues. Here the CDR3 reads CASRDGDRGINQPQHF.

The chain couples TRBV9 to TRBJ2-1; TCRdb's D call, TRBD1, is unchecked because there is no DNA. There are 16 residues in the CDR3. Per the germline V gene, CDR1 is SGDLS and CDR2 is YYNGEE. CDR3 amino acids: CASSVGGPIAYNEQFF.

The chain combines TRBV20-1 with TRBJ2-7; no DNA is available, so the TRBD1 call from TCRdb remains unchecked. The CDR3 runs to 17 residues. Germline V gives CDR1 DFQATT, CDR2 SNEGSKA (reference sequence). The CDR3 region is CSARRAGQGAESYEQYF.

V and J are TRBV6-5 and TRBJ2-2; TCRdb's assignment of TRBD1 cannot be checked, as there is no DNA. There are 16 residues in the CDR3. From germline, CDR1 is MNHEY and CDR2 SVGAGI. CDR3 sequence reads: CASSYHWTGNTGELFF.

The V call is TRBV29-1, the J call TRBJ1-2; TCRdb outputs TRBD1, but without DNA this stays unchecked. This CDR3 comprises 11 residues. CDR1 SQVTM and CDR2 ANQGSEA come from the germline V gene. The CDR3 protein is CSAPTGYGYTF.

The chain joins TRBV2 to TRBJ2-3; checking the TCRdb D call of TRBD1 is not possible without DNA. This CDR3 has 17 residues. Germline lookup yields CDR1 SNHLY and CDR2 FYNNEI. The CDR3 region is CASRFIFGAGSTDTQYF.

The chain is built from TRBV29-1 and TRBJ2-1. Germline assignment: CDR1 SQVTM and CDR2 ANQGSEA. The CDR3 contains 14 residues. CDR3 in amino acids: CSVGGGQTYNEQFF.

This chain uses TRBV27 with TRBJ2-2; the TRBD2 assignment by TCRdb is unverifiable without DNA. Germline values: CDR1 MNHEY, CDR2 SMNVEV (reference sequence). The CDR3 totals 17 residues. CDR3 region: CASSRLPGTSATGELFF.

This chain connects TRBV4-1 to TRBJ2-7; TCRdb's D call, TRBD1, is unchecked because there is no DNA. The CDR3 runs 15 residues. Looked up from germline, CDR1 is MGHRA and CDR2 is YSYEKL. The chain's CDR3 is CASSHFGQGKYEQYF.

V gene TRBV9 combines with J gene TRBJ1-1; there is no DNA to check the TCRdb D call of TRBD1. The CDR3 has 14 residues. Germline V gene sequence: CDR1 SGDLS, CDR2 YYNGEE. CDR3 loop: CASSVAPGNTEAFF. The full variable domain, its missing parts supplied by reference TRBV9 and TRBJ1-1, is DSGVTQTPKHLITATGQRVTLRCSPRSGDLSVYWYQQSLDQGLQFLIQYYNGEERAKGNILERFSAQQFPDLHSELNLSSLELGDSALYFCASSVAPGNTEAFFGQGTRLTVV.

The rearrangement uses TRBV29-1 and TRBJ2-3; with no DNA, the TCRdb D assignment of TRBD2 cannot be verified. The CDR3 runs to 14 residues. Germline V lookup: CDR1 SQVTM, CDR2 ANQGSEA. This chain's CDR3 is CSVRGGGAQDTQYF.

The chain's CDR3 is CAWTPGMEYEQYF. J is TRBJ2-7 and V is TRBV30; absent DNA, TCRdb's TRBD1 call cannot be checked. The CDR3 length is 13 residues. Germline CDR1 reads GTSNPN; CDR2 reads SVGIG (reference sequence). The entire variable domain, with the rest obtained from reference TRBV30 and TRBJ2-7, is as follows: SQTIHQWPATLVQPVGSPLSLECTVEGTSNPNLYWYRQAAGRGLQLLFYSVGIGQISSEVPQNLSASRPQDRQFILSSKKLLLSDSGFYLCAWTPGMEYEQYFGPGTRLTVT.